A selection of T cell receptor beta chains follows, all from one sample in a study of CD8+CD57+ T cells in acquired aplastic anemia. TCRdb called the reads again in MiXCR, with one record for every CDR3 protein. The repertoire consists of more than 150,000 distinct CDR3 sequences, with less than 50% occurring once and the leading ten covering under 15%. Sequencing was done on a sample of sorted CD4+, CD8+, or CD8+CD57+ T cells (not recorded which) from PBMCs. The receptors were sampled from a human donor with aplastic anemia. Each CDR3 is given with its conserved first and last residue. The order of the fields is clone size, D gene, J gene, V gene, CDR3 protein, CDR3 DNA. A D gene is named only where the DNA matches it firmly. For some rows the clone size is stated as once, few or many, or as a class when expanded; others skip it.

few,TRBD2,TRBJ2-5,TRBV3-1,CASSQVVAGGKETQYF,TGTGCCAGCAGCCAAGTGGTAGCGGGGGGTAAAGAGACCCAGTACTTC
many,TRBD2,TRBJ2-1,TRBV7-3,CASSLASGYNEQFF,TGTGCCAGCAGCCTCGCTAGCGGATACAATGAGCAGTTCTTC
many,-,TRBJ2-3,TRBV2,CASSSVTGTDTQYF,TGTGCCAGCAGTTCGGTTACCGGCACAGATACGCAGTATTTT
many,TRBD2,TRBJ2-7,TRBV5-1,CASSAGLAGGAYEQYF,TGCGCCAGCAGCGCGGGACTAGCGGGGGGCGCTTACGAGCAGTACTTC
once,TRBD2,TRBJ2-7,TRBV9,CASSAGTSLTYEQYF,TGTGCCAGCAGCGCCGGGACTAGTCTTACCTACGAGCAGTACTTC
-,-,TRBJ2-5,TRBV12-3/TRBV12-4,CASMGPGRGETQYF,TGTGCCAGCATGGGGCCGGGCCGGGGGGAGACCCAGTACTTC
-,-,TRBJ2-2,TRBV2,CASRLFVGSTGELFF,TGTGCCAGCAGACTGTTTGTAGGGAGCACCGGGGAGCTGTTTTTT
-,-,TRBJ2-1,TRBV2,CASSEAGAYNEQFF,TGTGCCAGCAGTGAAGCGGGGGCGTACAATGAGCAGTTCTTC
-,TRBD2,TRBJ2-7,TRBV28,CASSPLAGGRDEQYF,TGTGCCAGCAGTCCACTAGCGGGGGGCCGGGACGAGCAGTACTTC
few,TRBD1,TRBJ2-7,TRBV6-5,CASSYEQGAHHYEQYF,TGTGCCAGCAGTTACGAACAGGGGGCGCATCACTACGAGCAGTACTTC
many,-,TRBJ2-7,TRBV19,CASSIRADRGDYEQYF,TGTGCCAGTAGTATCAGGGCAGATCGAGGGGACTACGAGCAGTACTTC
-,TRBD2,TRBJ2-3,TRBV24-1,CATSGTSGRSTSTDTQYF,TGTGCCACCAGTGGGACTAGCGGGAGGTCAACTAGCACAGATACGCAGTATTTT
-,TRBD1,TRBJ2-1,TRBV24-1,CATSETRGLRGNEQFF,TGTGCCACCAGTGAAACAAGGGGGCTTAGAGGCAATGAGCAGTTCTTC
many,TRBD2,TRBJ2-3,TRBV5-1,CASSLGLAGSTDTQYF,TGCGCCAGCAGCTTGGGACTAGCGGGTAGCACAGATACGCAGTATTTT
-,TRBD1,TRBJ1-1,TRBV20-1,CSARETGRTEAFF,TGCAGTGCGAGGGAGACAGGGAGGACTGAAGCCTTCTTT
-,-,TRBJ1-6,TRBV14,CASSQIGLSPLHF,TGTGCCAGCAGCCAGATAGGGCTCTCACCCCTCCACTTT
-,-,TRBJ2-7,TRBV2,CASSPPFYEQYF,TGTGCCAGCAGTCCTCCGTTCTACGAGCAGTACTTC
-,TRBD2,TRBJ2-2,TRBV25-1,CASSEWTSGNTGELFF,TGTGCCAGCAGTGAATGGACTAGCGGGAACACCGGGGAGCTGTTTTTT
few,-,TRBJ2-3,TRBV2,CASSEGGLDTQYF,TGTGCCAGCAGTGAAGGGGGTCTAGATACGCAGTATTTT
-,-,TRBJ1-3,TRBV5-1,CASSQGAGNTIYF,TGCGCCAGCAGCCAGGGAGCTGGAAACACCATATATTTT
many,-,TRBJ2-7,TRBV10-1,CASSEAPRGVDEQYF,TGCGCCAGCAGTGAGGCCCCCCGGGGAGTCGACGAGCAGTACTTC
-,TRBD1,TRBJ1-4,TRBV5-1,CASSSSGTGGEKLFF,TGCGCCAGCAGCTCCTCCGGGACAGGGGGAGAAAAACTGTTTTTT
few,TRBD1,TRBJ2-5,TRBV5-1,CASSLTGGSEETQYF,TGCGCCAGCAGCTTGACAGGGGGGTCCGAAGAGACCCAGTACTTC
-,-,TRBJ2-3,TRBV11-3,CASSPGREGDTQYF,TGCGCCAGCAGCCCGGGGCGTGAGGGAGATACGCAGTATTTT
-,-,TRBJ2-5,TRBV11-2,CASSFGQNQETQYF,TGTGCCAGCAGCTTCGGACAAAACCAAGAGACCCAGTACTTC
-,-,TRBJ2-7,TRBV24-1,CATSETGTAAYEQYF,TGTGCCACCAGTGAAACCGGGACCGCGGCCTACGAGCAGTACTTC
once,-,TRBJ1-1,TRBV24-1,CATRRGESEAFF,TGTGCCACCAGACGGGGCGAGTCGGAAGCTTTCTTT
-,-,TRBJ1-1,TRBV29-1,CSVERTANTEAFF,TGCAGCGTTGAGAGGACGGCCAACACTGAAGCTTTCTTT
-,TRBD2,TRBJ2-1,TRBV29-1,CSVSGGVNEQFF,TGCAGCGTCAGCGGGGGGGTCAATGAGCAGTTCTTC
many,TRBD1,TRBJ2-7,TRBV12-3/TRBV12-4,CASSFTGAPYEQYF,TGTGCCAGCAGTTTTACAGGGGCTCCCTACGAGCAGTACTTC
-,TRBD1,TRBJ1-1,TRBV10-3,CAISEEPGQVNTEAFF,TGTGCCATCAGTGAGGAACCGGGACAGGTGAACACTGAAGCTTTCTTT
-,TRBD2,TRBJ2-1,TRBV3-1,CASSQSRTSGGAVHEQFF,TGTGCCAGCAGCCAATCCCGGACTAGCGGGGGGGCGGTGCATGAGCAGTTCTTC
-,TRBD2,TRBJ2-1,TRBV20-1,CSATAGGDEQFF,TGCAGTGCTACAGCGGGGGGGGATGAGCAGTTCTTC
-,TRBD1,TRBJ2-3,TRBV24-1,CATSDRDSIAWDTQYF,TGTGCCACCAGTGACCGGGACAGTATAGCATGGGATACGCAGTATTTT
-,-,TRBJ1-4,TRBV18,CASGASNEKLFF,TGTGCCTCGGGGGCCTCTAATGAAAAACTGTTTTTT
-,-,TRBJ2-7,TRBV2,CASNEIWGLPQYEQYF,TGTGCCAGCAATGAAATCTGGGGGCTTCCACAATACGAGCAGTACTTC
many,-,TRBJ1-2,TRBV19,CASSTGTWGYTF,TGTGCCAGTAGCACCGGGACATGGGGCTACACCTTC
many,TRBD2,TRBJ2-7,TRBV6-1,CASRRGGDSYEQYF,TGTGCCAGCAGACGCGGGGGGGATTCCTACGAGCAGTACTTC
-,-,TRBJ2-2,TRBV7-7,CASSLDLNTGELFF,TGTGCTAGCAGCTTAGATCTGAACACCGGGGAGCTGTTTTTT
-,-,TRBJ1-1,TRBV13,CASSLRGVGEAFF,TGTGCCAGCAGCTTAAGGGGGGTCGGTGAAGCTTTCTTT
many,-,TRBJ1-1,TRBV5-6,CASRAGQRNTEAFF,TGTGCCAGCAGAGCCGGACAGCGGAACACTGAAGCTTTCTTT
-,-,TRBJ2-1,TRBV5-1,CASSLGQFF,TGCGCCAGCAGCTTGGGGCAGTTCTTC
-,-,TRBJ1-4,TRBV30,CAWSVRGRGREKLFF,TGTGCCTGGAGTGTAAGGGGCAGGGGAAGGGAAAAACTGTTTTTT
many,TRBD1,TRBJ2-2,TRBV20-1,CSARSTGGMGGELFF,TGCAGTGCTAGATCGACAGGGGGAATGGGCGGGGAGCTGTTTTTT
-,-,TRBJ2-3,TRBV7-3,CASSANRRDTQYF,TGTGCCAGCAGCGCCAACAGGCGAGATACGCAGTATTTT
-,TRBD1,TRBJ1-2,TRBV9,CASSVGQGRGDYGYTF,TGTGCCAGCAGCGTGGGACAGGGTAGAGGAGACTATGGCTACACCTTC
-,-,TRBJ1-4,TRBV29-1,CSVRQPSVEKLFF,TGCAGCGTTCGACAACCCTCAGTTGAAAAACTGTTTTTT
-,-,TRBJ1-1,TRBV11-1,CASSERAPRNTEAFF,TGTGCCAGCAGCGAGCGGGCCCCCCGGAACACTGAAGCTTTCTTT
-,-,TRBJ2-3,TRBV2,CASNRDPGTDTQYF,TGTGCCAGCAACCGGGACCCGGGCACAGATACGCAGTATTTT
-,TRBD1,TRBJ1-2,TRBV2,CASTDRANYGYTF,TGTGCCAGCACGGACAGGGCAAACTATGGCTACACCTTC
-,-,TRBJ1-6,TRBV2,CASSEFTGDSPLHF,TGTGCCAGCAGTGAATTCACGGGGGATTCACCCCTCCACTTT
-,-,TRBJ1-4,TRBV24-1,CAHRKGVNNEKLLF,TGTGCCCACAGGAAGGGCGTAAATAATGAAAAACTGCTTTTT
once,-,TRBJ1-1,TRBV2,CANPTELNTEAFF,TGTGCCAACCCGACAGAGCTGAACACTGAAGCTTTCTTT
many,-,TRBJ2-7,TRBV7-8,CASSLAGPTYEQYF,TGTGCCAGCAGCTTAGCAGGTCCCACCTACGAGCAGTACTTC
few,-,TRBJ1-2,TRBV30,CAWSDGMRGYTF,TGTGCCTGGAGTGACGGTATGCGCGGCTACACCTTC
-,TRBD1,TRBJ2-1,TRBV6-2/TRBV6-3,CASIRQGAVNEQFF,TGTGCCAGCATCAGACAGGGGGCGGTCAATGAGCAGTTCTTC
-,-,TRBJ2-7,TRBV4-1,CASSQEQGLYGQYF,TGCGCCAGCAGCCAAGAACAGGGACTCTACGGGCAGTACTTC
-,-,TRBJ1-1,TRBV11-3,CASSSQAWYGTEAFF,TGTGCCAGCAGCTCACAGGCGTGGTATGGGACTGAAGCTTTCTTT
many,-,TRBJ2-3,TRBV5-1,CASSLELKDTQYF,TGCGCCAGCAGCTTGGAACTGAAAGATACGCAGTATTTT
-,-,TRBJ2-3,TRBV10-1,CASSETRTDTQYF,TGCGCCAGCAGTGAGACTCGCACAGATACGCAGTATTTT